Listed below are T cell receptor beta chains from one sample, sequenced in a study of technical replicates of blood from a handful of donors. The repertoire was sequenced with immunoSEQ multiplex PCR; TCRdb's copy has only in-frame clones and lacks some. The sample lists roughly 80,000 clones, approximately 91% occurring once. Sequences were obtained from T cells isolated from PBMCs. The origin of the receptors is a human donor in good health. Both conserved end residues are part of each CDR3. D genes are given only for firm matches. Size is omitted from some rows. Given values are once, few, many or a class for expanded clones.

d_call	v_call	clone_size	j_call	cdr3_length	cdr3_aa	cdr3_nt
TRBD1	TRBV5-1	once	TRBJ1-1	12	CASSTGVSEAFF	TGCGCCAGCTCGACAGGGGTTTCTGAAGCTTTCTTT
TRBD1	TRBV9	.	TRBJ1-2	17	CASSPRPGQTNYYGYTF	TGTGCCAGCAGCCCTCGTCCGGGACAGACGAATTACTATGGCTACACCTTC
.	TRBV28	.	TRBJ1-4	13	CASRDPGNEKLFF	TGTGCCAGCAGGGACCCGGGGAATGAAAAACTGTTTTTT
.	TRBV30	.	TRBJ2-7	14	CAWNPGLGTYEQYF	TGTGCCTGGAACCCCGGGTTAGGCACCTACGAGCAGTACTTC
.	TRBV6-6	.	TRBJ2-4	16	CASSRTLILVGDIQYF	TGTGCCAGCAGCCGGACCCTCATACTGGTAGGGGACATTCAGTACTTC
TRBD1	TRBV5-6	.	TRBJ1-2	13	CASSLVGQTYYTF	TGTGCCAGCAGCTTGGTGGGACAGACGTACTACACCTTC
.	TRBV27	.	TRBJ1-2	13	CASSLAGGHGYTF	TGTGCCAGCAGTTTAGCGGGGGGACATGGCTACACCTTC
TRBD2	TRBV11-2	.	TRBJ2-1	15	CASSFGAGVYNEQFF	TGTGCCAGCAGCTTTGGAGCGGGAGTTTACAATGAGCAGTTCTTC
.	TRBV19	.	TRBJ2-7	15	CASSISGGGSYEQYF	TGTGCCAGTAGTATATCTGGGGGAGGCTCCTACGAGCAGTACTTC
.	TRBV5-1	.	TRBJ2-7	12	CASSGQVYEQYF	TGCGCCAGCAGCGGGCAGGTCTACGAGCAGTACTTC
.	TRBV4-1	.	TRBJ1-1	14	CASKVPGFGTEAFF	TGCGCCAGCAAGGTTCCAGGATTTGGCACTGAAGCTTTCTTT
.	TRBV11-2	.	TRBJ1-2	13	CASSLTRNYGYTF	TGTGCCAGCAGCCTCACACGTAACTATGGCTACACCTTC
TRBD1	TRBV28	.	TRBJ1-2	14	CASSLEQGAQGYTF	TGTGCCAGCAGCCTTGAACAGGGGGCGCAGGGCTACACCTTC
.	TRBV12-5	.	TRBJ2-1	13	CASERDSYNEQFF	TGTGCTAGTGAGCGCGACTCCTACAATGAGCAGTTCTTC
TRBD2	TRBV27	.	TRBJ2-2	16	CASSYLAGANTGELFF	TGTGCCAGCAGTTACCTAGCGGGAGCGAACACCGGGGAGCTGTTTTTT
.	TRBV5-1	.	TRBJ2-1	12	CASSSGRGEQFF	TGCGCCAGCAGCTCCGGAAGAGGTGAGCAGTTCTTC
TRBD1	TRBV30	.	TRBJ1-4	15	CAWPTRGQINEKLFF	TGTGCCTGGCCCACGCGGGGACAGATAAATGAAAAACTGTTTTTT
.	TRBV6-6	.	TRBJ1-1	11	CASRITGEAFF	TGTGCCAGCAGAATAACAGGGGAAGCTTTCTTT
.	TRBV27	.	TRBJ2-3	11	CASSSTDTQYF	TGTGCCAGCAGTTCGACAGATACGCAGTATTTT
.	TRBV4-1	.	TRBJ2-5	13	CASSLTRSETQYF	TGCGCCAGCAGCCTAACTAGGTCAGAGACCCAGTACTTC
.	TRBV28	.	TRBJ1-5	14	CASSFLRGDQPQHF	TGTGCCAGCAGTTTTTTGCGGGGGGATCAGCCCCAGCATTTT
.	TRBV5-1	.	TRBJ1-1	15	CASSTRGTMNTEAFF	TGCGCCAGCAGCACCCGGGGGACTATGAACACTGAAGCTTTCTTT
TRBD2	TRBV6-5	.	TRBJ2-7	13	CASTGLAGYEQYF	TGTGCCAGCACCGGACTAGCTGGCTACGAGCAGTACTTC
.	TRBV15	few	TRBJ2-7	12	CATSMSVDEQYF	TGTGCCACCAGCATGAGTGTGGACGAGCAGTACTTC
TRBD1	TRBV11-3	.	TRBJ2-3	17	CASSLDRGPSATDTQYF	TGTGCCAGCAGCTTAGACAGGGGGCCTAGCGCCACAGATACGCAGTATTTT
.	TRBV7-2	.	TRBJ2-3	11	CASTHADTQYF	TGTGCCAGCACCCATGCGGATACGCAGTATTTT
TRBD1	TRBV30	.	TRBJ1-1	13	CAWSVRRGPEAFF	TGTGCCTGGAGTGTACGGAGGGGGCCTGAAGCTTTCTTT
TRBD1	TRBV7-8	once	TRBJ1-4	14	CASSLVPGGEKLFF	TGTGCCAGCAGCTTAGTCCCAGGGGGCGAAAAACTGTTTTTT
TRBD1	TRBV7-9	once	TRBJ1-2	15	CASSSRQGPNYGYTF	TGTGCCAGCAGCTCCCGACAGGGGCCCAACTATGGCTACACCTTC
TRBD1	TRBV12-5	.	TRBJ2-1	15	CASGLGGQDYNEQFF	TGTGCTAGTGGTTTGGGGGGACAGGACTACAATGAGCAGTTCTTC
.	TRBV6-1	.	TRBJ2-7	15	CASSEFQKSSYEQYF	TGTGCCAGCAGTGAATTCCAGAAGTCCTCCTACGAGCAGTACTTC
TRBD1	TRBV2	.	TRBJ2-7	15	CASEPPGTDFLGQYF	TGTGCCAGCGAGCCTCCCGGGACAGACTTTCTGGGGCAGTACTTC
.	TRBV28	.	TRBJ2-7	13	CASRSWRVYEQYF	TGTGCCAGCAGATCCTGGCGGGTCTACGAGCAGTACTTC
TRBD1	TRBV6-1	.	TRBJ1-2	15	CASSGDRVVMDGYTF	TGTGCCAGCAGTGGGGACAGGGTGGTTATGGATGGCTACACCTTC
.	TRBV27	.	TRBJ2-1	14	CASSLGSSYNEQFF	TGTGCCAGCAGTTTGGGCAGCTCCTACAATGAGCAGTTCTTC
.	TRBV6-5	.	TRBJ2-1	12	CASSQNSMEQFF	TGTGCCAGCAGCCAAAACAGTATGGAGCAGTTCTTC
TRBD1	TRBV30	.	TRBJ2-2	13	CARPGTGEGELFF	TGTGCCCGCCCCGGGACAGGGGAGGGGGAGCTGTTTTTT
.	TRBV7-8	.	TRBJ2-7	12	CASSLQGYEQYF	TGTGCCAGCAGCTTACAGGGCTACGAGCAGTACTTC
.	TRBV28	.	TRBJ1-2	11	CASSTGSGYTF	TGTGCCAGCAGTACAGGGTCGGGCTACACCTTC
.	TRBV19	.	TRBJ2-2	17	CASSGTLGGYVTGELFF	TGTGCCAGTAGTGGAACCCTCGGGGGATATGTCACCGGGGAGCTGTTTTTT
TRBD2	TRBV10-3	.	TRBJ2-7	18	CAISGPPGLAGVIYEQYF	TGTGCCATCAGTGGGCCTCCGGGACTAGCGGGAGTAATCTACGAGCAGTACTTC